This T cell receptor beta chain was sequenced in a study of blood T cells in healthy people across ages. Germline-derived CDR1 and CDR2 are SGHVS and FQNEAQ. V lost 5 bases, J lost 6 bases, and 9 bases stayed unmatched. The CDR3 runs 15 residues. This clonotype was detected a few times. The use of a sample-barcoded 5' primer and a J-beta primer mix characterized a second PCR of roughly 6 to 11 cycles. The yield of each sample was at least 2.5 million CDR3-containing paired-end reads. MiXCR, run by TCRdb on the 5' RACE reads, gives a single entry per CDR3 protein. The repertoire consists of approximately 2,000,000 distinct CDR3 sequences, with around 40% occurring once and the leading ten covering roughly 23%.

Specimen: blood. The receptor was derived from a human donor in good health. The J gene is TRBJ2-1, the V gene TRBV7-8; 8 nucleotides align to TRBD2. The CDR3 coding sequence is TGTGCCAGCAGCACCACCGGGACTAGGCGCAATGAGCAGTTCTTC. Its translation is CASSTTGTRRNEQFF.